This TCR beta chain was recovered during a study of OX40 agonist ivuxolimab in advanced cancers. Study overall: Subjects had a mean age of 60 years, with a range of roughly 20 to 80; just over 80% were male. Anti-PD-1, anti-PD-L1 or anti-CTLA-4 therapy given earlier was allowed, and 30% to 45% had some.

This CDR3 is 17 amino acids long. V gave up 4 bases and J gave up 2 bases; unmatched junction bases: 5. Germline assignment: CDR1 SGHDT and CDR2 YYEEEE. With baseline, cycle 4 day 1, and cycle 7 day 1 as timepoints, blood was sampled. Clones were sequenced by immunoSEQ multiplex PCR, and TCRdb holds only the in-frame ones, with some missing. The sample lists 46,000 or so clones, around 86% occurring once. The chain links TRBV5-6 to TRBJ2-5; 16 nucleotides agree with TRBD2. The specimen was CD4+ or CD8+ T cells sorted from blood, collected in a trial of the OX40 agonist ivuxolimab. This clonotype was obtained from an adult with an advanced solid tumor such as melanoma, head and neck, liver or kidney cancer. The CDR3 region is CASSPGLAGGLQETQYF. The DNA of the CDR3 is TGTGCCAGCAGCCCGGGACTAGCGGGGGGGTTACAAGAGACCCAGTACTTC.